The following is a TCR beta chain sequence with its context. This entry comes from a study of blood T cell repertoires in COVID-19. Background on the study: The United States, Italy and Spain supplied acute and convalescent COVID-19 samples. From T cells, B-cell-depleted T cells, or PBMCs came the material, which was cDNA or gDNA.

Authors' processing steps: Amplified reference gene primers provided the basis for estimating nucleated cell counts. Sequencing was performed with immunoSEQ multiplex PCR; in TCRdb, only in-frame clones are kept and a portion is missing. Clone size and the V and J calls come from that table; the DNA yielded D and trimming. The repertoire consists of fewer than 250,000 clones, with 84% occurring once and the leading ten covering around 20%. The TCR was taken from a man aged 25 to 40 with active or convalescent COVID-19. Sequenced: peripheral blood.

CDR3 in amino acids: CASSLGTGLAEDTQYF. Written as DNA, the CDR3 is TGTGCCAGCAGCTTAGGCACGGGACTAGCAGAAGATACGCAGTATTTT. The chain uses TRBV7-2 and TRBJ2-3; TRBD2 matches at 9 bases. Per germline, CDR1 SGHTA and CDR2 FQGNSA. After removal of 1 base from V and 5 bases from J, the junction contained 7 bases not matched to a gene. The CDR3 consists of 16 residues.